This T cell receptor beta chain came from a study of control samples from healthy donors and cancer patients. Unmatched junction bases numbered 2, after V lost 0 bases and J lost 5 bases. The CDR3 has 14 residues. Looked up from germline, CDR1 is SGHDT and CDR2 is YYEEEE. Sequencing was performed with immunoSEQ multiplex PCR; in TCRdb, only in-frame clones are kept and a portion is missing. The profile shows more than 100,000 clones, 85% to 95% of them singletons. This clonotype was obtained from a man between 18 and 29 years old in good health. This chain connects TRBV5-6 to TRBJ1-2; TRBD1 aligns across 9 bases. The sample taken for sequencing was blood. CDR3 residues: CASSLGQGEYGYTF. The DNA for the CDR3 is TGTGCCAGCAGCTTGGGACAGGGGGAGTATGGCTACACCTTC. Filled out from reference TRBV5-6 and TRBJ1-2, the complete variable domain reads DAGVTQSPTHLIKTRGQQVTLRCSPKSGHDTVSWYQQALGQGPQFIFQYYEEEERQRGNFPDRFSGHQFPNYSSELNVNALLLGDSALYLCASSLGQGEYGYTFGSGTRLTVV.